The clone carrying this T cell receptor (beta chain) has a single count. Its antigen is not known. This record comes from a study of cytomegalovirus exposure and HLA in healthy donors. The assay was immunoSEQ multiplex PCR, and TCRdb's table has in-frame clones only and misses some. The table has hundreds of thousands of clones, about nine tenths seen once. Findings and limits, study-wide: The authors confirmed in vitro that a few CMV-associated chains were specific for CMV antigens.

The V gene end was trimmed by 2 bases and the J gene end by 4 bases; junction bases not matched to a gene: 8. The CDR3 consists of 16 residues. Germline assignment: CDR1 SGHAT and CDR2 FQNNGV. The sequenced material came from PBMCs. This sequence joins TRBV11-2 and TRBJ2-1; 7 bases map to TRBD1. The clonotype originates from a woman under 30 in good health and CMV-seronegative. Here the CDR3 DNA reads TGTGCCAGCAGCTTAACCCCGGCAGGGGGATACAATGAGCAGTTCTTC. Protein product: CASSLTPAGGYNEQFF.